The source of this TCR beta chain is a study of PD-L1 blockade in urothelial cancer. The CDR3 is 15 residues long. Germline CDR1 and CDR2: SGDLS and YYNGEE. Trimming took 2 bases from V and 6 from J; bases not matched to a gene: 6. The data were produced by immunoSEQ multiplex PCR, yet TCRdb's version contains in-frame clones alone and is incomplete. The sample contains about 88,000 clones, 90% of which appear only once. The receptor was derived from a man between 60 and 70 years old with urothelial cancer. This chain links TRBV9 with TRBJ2-2; the match to TRBD1 covers 8 bases. The sample here was PBMCs, taken around atezolizumab (anti-PD-L1) treatment. The CDR3 reads CASSVDRDGAGELFF. In DNA, the CDR3 is TGTGCCAGCAGCGTGGACAGGGATGGGGCCGGGGAGCTGTTTTTT.